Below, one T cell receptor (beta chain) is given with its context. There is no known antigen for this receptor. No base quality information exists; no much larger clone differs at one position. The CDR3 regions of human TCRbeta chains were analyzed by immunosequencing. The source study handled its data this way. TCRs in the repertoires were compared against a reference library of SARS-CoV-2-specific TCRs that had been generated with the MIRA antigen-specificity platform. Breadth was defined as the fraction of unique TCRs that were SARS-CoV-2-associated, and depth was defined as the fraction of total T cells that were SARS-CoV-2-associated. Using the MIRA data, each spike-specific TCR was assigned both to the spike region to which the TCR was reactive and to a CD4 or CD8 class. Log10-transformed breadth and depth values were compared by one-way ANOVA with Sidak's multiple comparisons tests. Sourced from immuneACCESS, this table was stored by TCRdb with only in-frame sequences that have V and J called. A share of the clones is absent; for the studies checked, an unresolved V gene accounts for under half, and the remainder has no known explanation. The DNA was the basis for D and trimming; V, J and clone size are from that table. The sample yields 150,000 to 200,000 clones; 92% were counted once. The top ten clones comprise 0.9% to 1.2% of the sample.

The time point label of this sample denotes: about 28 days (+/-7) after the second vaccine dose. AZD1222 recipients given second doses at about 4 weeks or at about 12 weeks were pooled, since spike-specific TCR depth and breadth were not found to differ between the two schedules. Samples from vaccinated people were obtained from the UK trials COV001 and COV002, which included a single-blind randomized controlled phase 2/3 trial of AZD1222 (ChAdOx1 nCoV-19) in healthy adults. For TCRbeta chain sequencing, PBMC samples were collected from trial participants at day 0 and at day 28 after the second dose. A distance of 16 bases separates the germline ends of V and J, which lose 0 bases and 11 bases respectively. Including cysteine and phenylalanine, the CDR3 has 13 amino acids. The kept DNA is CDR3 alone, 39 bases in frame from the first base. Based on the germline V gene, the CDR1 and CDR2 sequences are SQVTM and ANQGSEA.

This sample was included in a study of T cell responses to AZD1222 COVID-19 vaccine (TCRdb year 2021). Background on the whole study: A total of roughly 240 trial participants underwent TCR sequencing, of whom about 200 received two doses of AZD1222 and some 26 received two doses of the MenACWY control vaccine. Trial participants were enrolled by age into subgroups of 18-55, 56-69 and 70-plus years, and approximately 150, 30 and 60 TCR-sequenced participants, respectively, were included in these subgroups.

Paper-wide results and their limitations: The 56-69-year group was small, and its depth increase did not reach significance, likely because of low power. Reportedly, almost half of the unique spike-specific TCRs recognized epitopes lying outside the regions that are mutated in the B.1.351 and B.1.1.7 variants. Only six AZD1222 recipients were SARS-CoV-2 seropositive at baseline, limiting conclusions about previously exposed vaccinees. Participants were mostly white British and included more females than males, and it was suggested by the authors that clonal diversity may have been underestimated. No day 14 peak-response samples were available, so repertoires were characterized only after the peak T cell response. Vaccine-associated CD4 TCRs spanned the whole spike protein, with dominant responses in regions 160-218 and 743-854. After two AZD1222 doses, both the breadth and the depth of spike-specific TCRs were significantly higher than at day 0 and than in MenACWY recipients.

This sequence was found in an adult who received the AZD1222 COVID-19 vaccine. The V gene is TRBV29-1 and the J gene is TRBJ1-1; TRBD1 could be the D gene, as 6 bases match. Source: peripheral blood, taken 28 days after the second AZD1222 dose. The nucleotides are TGCAGCGTTGAAGATCCCAGGGGCGGGTGGGCTTTCTTT. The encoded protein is CSVEDPRGGWAFF.